This entry lists 15 T cell receptor beta chains sequenced from one sample in a study of cytotoxic CD8 clonotypes in ibrutinib-treated CLL. The protocol was immunoSEQ multiplex PCR, while the TCRdb copy is restricted to in-frame clones and leaves out a portion. The sample yields 150,000 or so clones, more than 65% seen once. Here the sequenced sample was PBMCs, taken after 12 months of ibrutinib treatment. These receptors were collected from a human donor with chronic lymphocytic leukemia.

The CDR3 coding sequence is TGTGCCACCGGACCCGAGGAAGCTTTCTTT. It codes for CATGPEEAFF. The genes are TRBV28 and TRBJ1-1, with D unresolved. Germline CDR1 reads MDHEN; CDR2 reads SYDVKM. Trimming cost V 10 bases and J 8 bases, with 11 bases left between them. This CDR3 has 10 residues. The full variable domain, rest sourced from reference TRBV28 and TRBJ1-1, is DVKVTQSSRYLVKRTGEKVFLECVQDMDHENMFWYRQDPGLGLRLIYFSYDVKMKEKGDIPEGYSVSREKKERFSLILESASTNQTSMYLCATGPEEAFFGQGTRLTVV.

The CDR3 here is CASSYSIPYNSPLHF. CDR3 nucleotides: TGTGCCAGCAGTTACTCGATCCCTTATAATTCACCCCTCCACTTT. The chain is built from TRBV6-5 and TRBJ1-6; the D is unclear. The CDR3 covers 15 residues. Per the germline V gene, CDR1 is MNHEY and CDR2 is SVGAGI. Trimming left V 0 bases short and J 4 bases short, with 7 bases between.

A single count supports this clone. J is TRBJ2-3 and V is TRBV2; no reliable D call. This CDR3 spans 12 amino acids. V was clipped by 6 bases and J by 4 bases, with 8 bases between them. Per germline, CDR1 SNHLY and CDR2 FYNNEI. The DNA of the CDR3 is TGTGCCAGCAGGACAAACTCAGATACGCAGTATTTT. As protein: CASRTNSDTQYF.

J is TRBJ2-2 and V is TRBV28; maybe TRBD2 (6 bases). V was clipped by 7 bases and J by 7 bases, with 16 bases between them. The germline CDR1 and CDR2 sequences are MDHEN and SYDVKM. This CDR3 comprises 14 residues. CDR3 loop: CASIRDSQGGELFF. The CDR3, as DNA: TGTGCCAGCATCCGGGACTCCCAGGGCGGGGAGCTGTTTTTT.

The chain links TRBV19 to TRBJ1-5; D remains ambiguous. V lost 8 bases and J 6 bases, leaving 17 bases between the germline ends. This CDR3 region has 14 residues. CDR1 and CDR2 from the germline V gene are LNHDA and SQIVND (reference sequence). CDR3 residues: CASLVGGLGQPQHF. The CDR3, as DNA: TGTGCCAGTTTAGTCGGCGGGTTGGGTCAGCCCCAGCATTTT.

The chain is built from TRBV5-4 and TRBJ2-3; TRBD2 is a possible D gene (5 bases). V lost 3 bases, J lost 4 bases, and 18 bases lay in between. Per germline, CDR1 SGHNT and CDR2 YYREEE (reference sequence). The CDR3 is 16 amino acids. The CDR3: CASSSPRGRWADTQYF. DNA of the CDR3: TGTGCCAGCAGCTCCCCACGTGGGAGATGGGCAGATACGCAGTATTTT.

This rearrangement joins TRBV7-9 to TRBJ2-6; no clear D. With 1 base removed from V and 4 bases from J, the gap between germline ends came to 11 bases. CDR1 is SEHNR, CDR2 FQNEAQ, per germline (reference sequence). The length of the CDR3 is 16 residues. CDR3: CASSLEAPRGANVLTF. The CDR3 DNA is TGTGCCAGCAGCTTAGAGGCACCGAGAGGGGCCAACGTCCTGACTTTC.

The chain couples TRBV9 to TRBJ2-3; the match to TRBD1 covers 8 bases. V was pared by 0 bases and J by 5 bases, with 5 bases of the junction left unmatched. The CDR3 length is 15 residues. Germline lookup yields CDR1 SGDLS and CDR2 YYNGEE. The DNA for the CDR3 is TGTGCCAGCAGCGTAGAAACCGACAGGGGAGATACGCAGTATTTT. Translation: CASSVETDRGDTQYF.

The chain joins TRBV9 to TRBJ2-2, with TRBD1 matching over 7 bases. This CDR3 has 16 amino acids. The germline gives CDR1 SGDLS, CDR2 YYNGEE. The V gene end was trimmed by 3 bases and the J gene end by 1 base; junction bases not matched to a gene: 6. The CDR3 sequence: CASSARGDRNTGELFF. The CDR3 coding sequence is TGTGCCAGCAGCGCAAGAGGGGACAGGAACACCGGGGAGCTGTTTTTT.

The V gene is TRBV28, the J gene TRBJ1-2; TRBD1 matches at 7 bases. The V gene end was trimmed by 4 bases and the J gene end by 2 bases; junction bases not matched to a gene: 1. The CDR3 contains 13 residues. Per the germline V gene, CDR1 is MDHEN and CDR2 is SYDVKM. In nucleotides, the CDR3 is TGTGCCAGCAGTTGGGGACAGAACTATGGCTACACCTTC. Its protein product is CASSWGQNYGYTF.

The V call is TRBV28, the J call TRBJ2-7; tentative D call: TRBD1 (5 bases). Per the germline V gene, CDR1 is MDHEN and CDR2 is SYDVKM. The CDR3 is made up of 15 amino acids. V was shortened by 3 bases and J by 4 bases, with 16 bases between the two germline ends. CDR3 sequence (DNA): TGTGCCAGCAGTTTTAGGCAGGGAATAGGGTACGAGCAGTACTTC. This gives the protein CASSFRQGIGYEQYF.

Only a few counts were recorded for this clone. V gene TRBV28 combines with J gene TRBJ1-2, with D perhaps TRBD1 (6 bases). Germline CDR1 reads MDHEN; CDR2 reads SYDVKM. The CDR3 totals 13 residues. V was trimmed by 5 bases and J by 3 bases, leaving 10 bases between them. The CDR3 spells CASSLRTDYGYTF. The DNA of the CDR3 is TGTGCCAGCAGTCTACGGACAGACTATGGCTACACCTTC.

The V call is TRBV28, the J call TRBJ2-5, with D maybe TRBD2 (6 bases). In germline, CDR1 is MDHEN, CDR2 SYDVKM. The CDR3 is 16 amino acids. Trimming left V 5 bases short and J 1 base short, with 17 bases between. CDR3 in DNA: TGTGCCAGCAGTCGACTAGACAAAACACTCCAAGAGACCCAGTACTTC. Translation gives CASSRLDKTLQETQYF.

The genes are TRBV9 and TRBJ2-6; 8 nucleotides agree with TRBD1. This CDR3 region has 18 residues. The germline gives CDR1 SGDLS, CDR2 YYNGEE. The V and J ends lost 2 bases and 0 bases, in that order; junction bases with no gene match: 7. The CDR3 region is CASSVGQAVTSGANVLTF. CDR3 coding DNA: TGTGCCAGCAGCGTGGGACAGGCAGTTACCTCTGGGGCCAACGTCCTGACTTTC.

The chain employs TRBV6-6 and TRBJ2-7; 10 bases match TRBD1. After removal of 6 bases from V and 0 bases from J, the junction contained 2 bases not matched to a gene. This CDR3 is 14 amino acids long. Germline-derived CDR1 and CDR2 are MNHNY and SVGAGI (reference sequence). CDR3 coding DNA: TGTGCCAGCAGCCGGACAGGGGGCTCCTACGAGCAGTACTTC. This codes for CASSRTGGSYEQYF.